The TCR beta chain described here comes from a study of identical twins. Unique molecular identifiers were present on the cDNA, and a universal primer site came from template switching. TCRdb fed the 5' RACE reads into MiXCR, producing one record per CDR3 protein. The table has 700,000 or so distinct CDR3 sequences, about 9.4% seen once. Notes on this clonotype: Its antigen is still unknown. Relative to the germline gene, one junction end is altered; a read error may explain this.

General study points: Out-of-frame beta sequences exhibited a weaker degree of excess twin sharing. Zero-insertion results could be subject to partial confounding by invariant MAIT and iNKT cells. High-abundance cord blood beta clonotypes had fewer insertions; memory repertoires showed none.

These data also featured in a second study, about yellow fever vaccine responses in identical twins.

The sequenced material came from PBMCs. The clonotype originates from a woman between 18 and 29 years old in good health.

The CDR3 protein is CACSQVRGLSDEQYF. CDR3 DNA: TGTGCCTGCAGCCAAGTCAGGGGGCTAAGTGACGAGCAGTACTTC. The chain carries TRBV3-1 and TRBJ2-7; 8 nucleotides align to TRBD1. The CDR3 totals 15 residues. Looked up from germline, CDR1 is LGHDT and CDR2 is YNNKEL (reference sequence).